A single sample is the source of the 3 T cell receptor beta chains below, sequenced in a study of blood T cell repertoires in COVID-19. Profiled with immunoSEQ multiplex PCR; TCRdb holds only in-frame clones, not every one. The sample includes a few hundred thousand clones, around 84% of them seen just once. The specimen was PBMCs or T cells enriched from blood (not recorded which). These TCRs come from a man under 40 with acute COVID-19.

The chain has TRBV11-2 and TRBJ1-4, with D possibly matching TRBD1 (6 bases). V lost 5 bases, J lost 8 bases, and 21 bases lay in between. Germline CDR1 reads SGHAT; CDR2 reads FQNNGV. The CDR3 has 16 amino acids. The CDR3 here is CASSRLNQGSGEKLFF. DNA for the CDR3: TGTGCCAGCAGCCGACTTAATCAGGGGAGTGGAGAAAAACTGTTTTTT.

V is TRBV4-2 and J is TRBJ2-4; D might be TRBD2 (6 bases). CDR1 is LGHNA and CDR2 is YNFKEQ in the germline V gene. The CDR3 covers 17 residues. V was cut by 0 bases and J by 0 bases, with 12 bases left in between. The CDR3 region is CASSQDRGSLAKNIQYF. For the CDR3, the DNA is TGTGCCAGCAGCCAAGATCGGGGGAGTTTAGCCAAAAACATTCAGTACTTC.

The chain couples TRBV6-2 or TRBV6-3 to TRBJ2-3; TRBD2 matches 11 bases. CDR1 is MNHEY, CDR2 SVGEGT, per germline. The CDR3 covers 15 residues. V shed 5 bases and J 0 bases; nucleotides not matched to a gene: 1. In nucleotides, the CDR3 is TGTGCCAGCAGTCGACTAGCGGGGAGCACAGATACGCAGTATTTT. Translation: CASSRLAGSTDTQYF.